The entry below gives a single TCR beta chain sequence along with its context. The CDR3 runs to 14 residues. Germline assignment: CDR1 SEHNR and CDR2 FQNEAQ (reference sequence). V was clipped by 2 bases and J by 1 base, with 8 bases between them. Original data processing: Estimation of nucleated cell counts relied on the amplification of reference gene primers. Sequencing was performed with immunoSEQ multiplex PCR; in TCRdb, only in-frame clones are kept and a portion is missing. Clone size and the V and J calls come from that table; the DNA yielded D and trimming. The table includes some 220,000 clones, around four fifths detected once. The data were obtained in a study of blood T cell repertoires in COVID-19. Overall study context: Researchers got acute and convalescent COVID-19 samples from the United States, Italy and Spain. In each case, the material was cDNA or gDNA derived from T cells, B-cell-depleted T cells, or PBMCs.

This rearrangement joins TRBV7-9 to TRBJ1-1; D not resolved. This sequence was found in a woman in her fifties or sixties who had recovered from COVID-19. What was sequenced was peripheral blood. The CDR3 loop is CASSLIPGNTEAFF. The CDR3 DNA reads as TGTGCCAGCAGCTTAATTCCAGGGAACACTGAAGCTTTCTTT.